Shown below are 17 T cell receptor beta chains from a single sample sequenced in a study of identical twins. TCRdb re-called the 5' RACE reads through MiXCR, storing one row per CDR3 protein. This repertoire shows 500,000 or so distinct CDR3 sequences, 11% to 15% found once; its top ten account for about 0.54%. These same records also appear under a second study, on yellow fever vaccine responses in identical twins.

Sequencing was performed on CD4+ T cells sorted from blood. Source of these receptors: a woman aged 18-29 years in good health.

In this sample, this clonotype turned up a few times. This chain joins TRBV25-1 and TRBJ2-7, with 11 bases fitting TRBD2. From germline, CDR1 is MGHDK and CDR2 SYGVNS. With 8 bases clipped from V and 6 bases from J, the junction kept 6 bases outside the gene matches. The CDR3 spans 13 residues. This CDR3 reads CASELAGVSEQYF. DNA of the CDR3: TGTGCCAGCGAACTAGCGGGAGTTTCCGAGCAGTACTTC.

CDR3 DNA sequence: TGTGCCAGCAGCTTAATAGGGTTTGGGGCCAACGTCCTGACTTTC. Amino acid sequence: CASSLIGFGANVLTF. The rearrangement joins TRBV7-2 to TRBJ2-6; D is unclear. Germline CDR1 and CDR2: SGHTA and FQGNSA. This CDR3 has 15 residues. V lost 2 bases and J 3 bases, leaving 8 bases between the germline ends.

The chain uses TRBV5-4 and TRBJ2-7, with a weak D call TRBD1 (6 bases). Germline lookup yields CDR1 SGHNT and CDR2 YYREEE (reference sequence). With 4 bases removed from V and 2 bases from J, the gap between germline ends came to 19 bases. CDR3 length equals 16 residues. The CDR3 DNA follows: TGTGCCAGCAGCGGAACGACAGGAATTAATCCCTACGAGCAGTACTTC. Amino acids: CASSGTTGINPYEQYF.

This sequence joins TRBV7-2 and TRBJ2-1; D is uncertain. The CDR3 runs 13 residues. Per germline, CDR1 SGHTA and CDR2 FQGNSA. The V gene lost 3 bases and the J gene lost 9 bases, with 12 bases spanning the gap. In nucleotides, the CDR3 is TGTGCCAGCAGCTTGTGGGCGGATGCTGAGCAGTTCTTC. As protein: CASSLWADAEQFF.

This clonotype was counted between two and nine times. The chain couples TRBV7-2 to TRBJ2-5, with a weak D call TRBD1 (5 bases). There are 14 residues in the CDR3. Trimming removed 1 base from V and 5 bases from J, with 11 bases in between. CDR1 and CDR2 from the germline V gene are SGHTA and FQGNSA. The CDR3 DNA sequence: TGTGCCAGCAGCTTAGGGGCAGGGTGGGAGACCCAGTACTTC. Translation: CASSLGAGWETQYF.

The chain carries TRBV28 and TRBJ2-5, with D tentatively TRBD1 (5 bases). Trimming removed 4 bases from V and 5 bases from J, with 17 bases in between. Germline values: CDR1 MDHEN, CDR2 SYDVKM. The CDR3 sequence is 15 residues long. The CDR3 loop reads CASSSSQGARETQYF. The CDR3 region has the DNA TGTGCCAGCAGTTCAAGTCAGGGCGCGCGGGAGACCCAGTACTTC.

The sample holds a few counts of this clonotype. CDR3 bases: TGCGCCAGCAGCTTAGACGGGCGGTACGAGCAGTACTTC. Protein sequence: CASSLDGRYEQYF. The rearrangement uses TRBV5-1 and TRBJ2-7; D unresolved. V gave up 2 bases and J gave up 4 bases, with 10 bases separating them. The CDR3 extends over 13 amino acids. Looked up from germline, CDR1 is SGHRS and CDR2 is YFSETQ.

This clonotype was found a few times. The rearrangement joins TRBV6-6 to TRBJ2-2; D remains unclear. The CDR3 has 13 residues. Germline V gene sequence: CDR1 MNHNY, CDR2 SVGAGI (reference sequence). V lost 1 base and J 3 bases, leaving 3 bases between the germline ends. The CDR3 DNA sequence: TGTGCCAGCAGTTACTTTTACACCGGGGAGCTGTTTTTT. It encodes CASSYFYTGELFF.

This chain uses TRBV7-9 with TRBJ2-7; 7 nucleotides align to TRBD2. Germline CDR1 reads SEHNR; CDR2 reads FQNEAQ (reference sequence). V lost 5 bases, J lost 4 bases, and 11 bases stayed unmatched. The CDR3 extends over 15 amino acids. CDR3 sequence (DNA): TGTGCCAGCAGCCCCCTCGCGGGGGAATGGTACGAGCAGTACTTC. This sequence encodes CASSPLAGEWYEQYF. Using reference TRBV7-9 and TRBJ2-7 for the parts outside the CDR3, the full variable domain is DTGVSQNPRHKITKRGQNVTFRCDPISEHNRLYWYRQTLGQGPEFLTYFQNEAQLEKSRLLSDRFSAERPKGSFSTLEIQRTEQGDSAMYLCASSPLAGEWYEQYFGPGTRLTVT.

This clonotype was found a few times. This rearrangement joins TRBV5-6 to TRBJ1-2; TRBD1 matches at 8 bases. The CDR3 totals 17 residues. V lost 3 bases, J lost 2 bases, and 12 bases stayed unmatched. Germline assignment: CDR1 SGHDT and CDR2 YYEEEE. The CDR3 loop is CASSYRYRRGQNYGYTF. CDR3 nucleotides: TGTGCCAGCAGCTACCGTTACCGCAGGGGGCAAAACTATGGCTACACCTTC. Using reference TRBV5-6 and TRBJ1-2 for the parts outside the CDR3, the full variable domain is DAGVTQSPTHLIKTRGQQVTLRCSPKSGHDTVSWYQQALGQGPQFIFQYYEEEERQRGNFPDRFSGHQFPNYSSELNVNALLLGDSALYLCASSYRYRRGQNYGYTFGSGTRLTVV.

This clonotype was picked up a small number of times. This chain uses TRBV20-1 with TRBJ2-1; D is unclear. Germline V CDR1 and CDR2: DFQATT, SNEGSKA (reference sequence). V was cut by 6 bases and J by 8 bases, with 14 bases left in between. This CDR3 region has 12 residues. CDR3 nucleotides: TGCAGTGCAGCTCCGGGTCCCCATGAGCAGTTCTTC. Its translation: CSAAPGPHEQFF.

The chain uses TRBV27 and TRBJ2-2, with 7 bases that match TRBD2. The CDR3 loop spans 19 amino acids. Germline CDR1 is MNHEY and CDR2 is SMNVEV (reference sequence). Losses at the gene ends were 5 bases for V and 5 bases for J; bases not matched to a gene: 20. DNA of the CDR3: TGTGCCAGCAGTACTCGCGGTAGCGGGCTAAAGCCATCTACCGGGGAGCTGTTTTTT. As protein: CASSTRGSGLKPSTGELFF.

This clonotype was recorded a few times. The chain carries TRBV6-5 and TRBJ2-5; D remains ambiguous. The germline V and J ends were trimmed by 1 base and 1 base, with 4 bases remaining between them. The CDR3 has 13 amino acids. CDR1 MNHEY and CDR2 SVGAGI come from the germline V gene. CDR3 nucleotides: TGTGCCAGCAGTTACTGGCCCCAAGAGACCCAGTACTTC. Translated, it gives CASSYWPQETQYF.

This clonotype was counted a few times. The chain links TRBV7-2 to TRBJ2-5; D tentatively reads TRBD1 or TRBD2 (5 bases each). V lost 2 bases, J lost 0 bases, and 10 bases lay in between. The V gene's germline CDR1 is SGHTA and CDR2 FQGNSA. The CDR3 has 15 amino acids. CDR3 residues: CASSLTGANQETQYF. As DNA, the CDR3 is TGTGCCAGCAGCTTAACCGGGGCCAACCAAGAGACCCAGTACTTC. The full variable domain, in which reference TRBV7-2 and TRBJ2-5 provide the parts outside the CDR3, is GAGVSQSPSNKVTEKGKDVELRCDPISGHTALYWYRQSLGQGLEFLIYFQGNSAPDKSGLPSDRFSAERTGGSVSTLTIQRTQQEDSAVYLCASSLTGANQETQYFGPGTRLLVL.

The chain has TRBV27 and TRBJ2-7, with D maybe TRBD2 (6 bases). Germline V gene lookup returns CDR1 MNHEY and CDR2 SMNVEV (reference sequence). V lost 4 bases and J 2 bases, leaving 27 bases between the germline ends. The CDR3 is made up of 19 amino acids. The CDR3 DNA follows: TGTGCCAGCAGTTGGACGACCGGAGGGAGCGGTTTCGCCCCCTACGAGCAGTACTTC. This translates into CASSWTTGGSGFAPYEQYF.

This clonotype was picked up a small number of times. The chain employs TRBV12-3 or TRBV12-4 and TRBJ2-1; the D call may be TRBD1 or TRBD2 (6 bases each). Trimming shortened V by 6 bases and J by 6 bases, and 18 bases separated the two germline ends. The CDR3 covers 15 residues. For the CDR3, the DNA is TGTGCCAGCAGCCTCTCAGCGAAGGGGGGCAATGAGCAGTTCTTC. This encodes CASSLSAKGGNEQFF.

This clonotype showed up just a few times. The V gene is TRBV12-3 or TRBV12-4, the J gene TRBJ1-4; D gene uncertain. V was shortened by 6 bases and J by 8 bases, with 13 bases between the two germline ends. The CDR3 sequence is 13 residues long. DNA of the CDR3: TGTGCCAGCAGCTGGGCGGCGGAGGAAAAACTGTTTTTT. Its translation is CASSWAAEEKLFF.